This TCR beta chain was obtained from a study of blood T cell repertoires in COVID-19. The CDR3 is 16 amino acids. Trimming left V 2 bases short and J 0 bases short, with 11 bases between. The germline gives CDR1 MNHEY, CDR2 SVGAGI. Measured with immunoSEQ multiplex PCR; TCRdb has only the in-frame clones, and not every one. Seen here are around 100,000 clones, approximately 90% observed once, and the top ten hold roughly a sixth. The chain couples TRBV6-5 to TRBJ1-3; D may be TRBD1 (5 bases). The TCR sequence derives from an elderly woman in a cohort sampled during active COVID-19. Sequencing was performed on peripheral blood. CDR3 sequence: CASSYGGLSSGNTIYF. CDR3 bases: TGTGCCAGCAGTTACGGGGGACTGAGCTCTGGAAACACCATATATTTT.